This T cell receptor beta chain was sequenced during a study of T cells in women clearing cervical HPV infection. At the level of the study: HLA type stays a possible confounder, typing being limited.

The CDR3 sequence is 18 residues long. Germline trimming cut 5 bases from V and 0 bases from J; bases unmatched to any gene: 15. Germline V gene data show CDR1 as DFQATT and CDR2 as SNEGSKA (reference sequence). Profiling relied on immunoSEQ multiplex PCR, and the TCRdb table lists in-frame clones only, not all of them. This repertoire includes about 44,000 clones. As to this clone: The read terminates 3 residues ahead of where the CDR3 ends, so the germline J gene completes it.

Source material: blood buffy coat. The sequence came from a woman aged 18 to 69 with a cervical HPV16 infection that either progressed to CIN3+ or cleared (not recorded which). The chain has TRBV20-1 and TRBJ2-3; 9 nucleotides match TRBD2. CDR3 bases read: TGCAGTGCTCCTGGGGGAATGGCTAGCGGGATTAGCACAGATACG. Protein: CSAPGGMASGISTDT. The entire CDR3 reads CSAPGGMASGISTDTQYF.